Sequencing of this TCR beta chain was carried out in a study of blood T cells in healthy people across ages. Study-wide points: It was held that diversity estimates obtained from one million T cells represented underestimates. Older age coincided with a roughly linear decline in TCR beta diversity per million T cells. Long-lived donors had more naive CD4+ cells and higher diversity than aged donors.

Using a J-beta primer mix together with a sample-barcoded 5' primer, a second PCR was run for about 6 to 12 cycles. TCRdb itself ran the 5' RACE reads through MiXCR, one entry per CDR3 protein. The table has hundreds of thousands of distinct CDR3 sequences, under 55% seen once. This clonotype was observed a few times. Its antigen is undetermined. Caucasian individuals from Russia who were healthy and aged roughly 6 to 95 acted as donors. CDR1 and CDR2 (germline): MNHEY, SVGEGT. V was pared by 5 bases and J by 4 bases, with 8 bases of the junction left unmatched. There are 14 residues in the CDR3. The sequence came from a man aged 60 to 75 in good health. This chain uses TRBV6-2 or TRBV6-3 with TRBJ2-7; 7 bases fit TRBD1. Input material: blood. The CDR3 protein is CASSAPGTAYEQYF. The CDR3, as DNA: TGTGCCAGCAGTGCACCTGGGACAGCTTACGAGCAGTACTTC.